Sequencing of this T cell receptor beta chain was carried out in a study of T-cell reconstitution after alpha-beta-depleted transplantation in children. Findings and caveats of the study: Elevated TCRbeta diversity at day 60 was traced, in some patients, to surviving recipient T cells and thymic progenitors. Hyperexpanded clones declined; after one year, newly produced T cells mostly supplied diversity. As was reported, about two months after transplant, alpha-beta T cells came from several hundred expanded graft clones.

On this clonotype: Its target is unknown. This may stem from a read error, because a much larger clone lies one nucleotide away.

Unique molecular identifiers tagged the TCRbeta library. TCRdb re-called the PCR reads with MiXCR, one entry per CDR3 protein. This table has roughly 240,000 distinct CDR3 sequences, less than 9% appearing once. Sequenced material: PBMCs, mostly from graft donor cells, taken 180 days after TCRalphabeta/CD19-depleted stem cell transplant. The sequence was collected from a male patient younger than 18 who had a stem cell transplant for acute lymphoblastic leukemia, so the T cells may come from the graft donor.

The CDR3 region has the DNA TGTGCCAGCTGTTCGCTAGCGGGAGGGCTCCAAGAGACCCAGTACTTC. This codes for CASCSLAGGLQETQYF. The chain has TRBV12-3 or TRBV12-4 and TRBJ2-5; the match to TRBD2 covers 12 bases. The CDR3 covers 16 residues. J gave up 1 base and V 8 bases, and 8 bases lay outside the gene matches.